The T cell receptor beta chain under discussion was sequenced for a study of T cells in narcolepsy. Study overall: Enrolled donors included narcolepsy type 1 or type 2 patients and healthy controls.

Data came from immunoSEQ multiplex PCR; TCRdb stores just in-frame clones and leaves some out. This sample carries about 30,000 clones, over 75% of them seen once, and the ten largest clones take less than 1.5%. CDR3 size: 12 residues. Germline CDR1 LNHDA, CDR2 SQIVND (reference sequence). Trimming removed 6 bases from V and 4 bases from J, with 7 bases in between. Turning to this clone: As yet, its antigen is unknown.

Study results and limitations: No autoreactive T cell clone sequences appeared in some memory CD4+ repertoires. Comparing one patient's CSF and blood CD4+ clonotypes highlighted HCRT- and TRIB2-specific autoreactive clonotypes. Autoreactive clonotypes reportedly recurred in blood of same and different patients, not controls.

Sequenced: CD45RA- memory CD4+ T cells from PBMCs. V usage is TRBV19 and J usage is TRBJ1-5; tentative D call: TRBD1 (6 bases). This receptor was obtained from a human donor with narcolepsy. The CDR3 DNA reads TGTGCCAGTAGCACAGGGAATCAGCCCCAGCATTTT. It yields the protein CASSTGNQPQHF. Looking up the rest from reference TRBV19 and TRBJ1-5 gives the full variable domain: DGGITQSPKYLFRKEGQNVTLSCEQNLNHDAMYWYRQDPGQGLRLIYYSQIVNDFQKGDIAEGYSVSREKKESFPLTVTSAQKNPTAFYLCASSTGNQPQHFGDGTRLSIL.